This TCR beta chain was profiled in a study of blood T cell repertoires in COVID-19. CDR1 is LGHDT, CDR2 YNNKEL, per germline (reference sequence). V shed 0 bases and J shed 4 bases, with 13 bases lying between them. The CDR3 is made up of 17 amino acids. Per the authors' pipeline: Amplification of reference gene primers provided the estimated nucleated cell counts. TCRdb's table, derived via immunoSEQ multiplex PCR, lists solely in-frame clones and lacks some. V, J and clone size reflect that table, while D and trimming were determined from the DNA. Among 350,000 to 550,000 clones listed, roughly 91% were seen once.

The sequence came from a woman in her twenties or thirties with acute or convalescent COVID-19. The sequenced sample was peripheral blood. The rearrangement links TRBV3-1 (or the pseudogene TRBV3-2) to TRBJ2-6, with D perhaps matching TRBD1 (6 bases). CDR3 protein: CASSQEDTGTGANVLTF. Here the CDR3 DNA reads TGTGCCAGCAGCCAAGAAGACACAGGGACCGGGGCCAACGTCCTGACTTTC.